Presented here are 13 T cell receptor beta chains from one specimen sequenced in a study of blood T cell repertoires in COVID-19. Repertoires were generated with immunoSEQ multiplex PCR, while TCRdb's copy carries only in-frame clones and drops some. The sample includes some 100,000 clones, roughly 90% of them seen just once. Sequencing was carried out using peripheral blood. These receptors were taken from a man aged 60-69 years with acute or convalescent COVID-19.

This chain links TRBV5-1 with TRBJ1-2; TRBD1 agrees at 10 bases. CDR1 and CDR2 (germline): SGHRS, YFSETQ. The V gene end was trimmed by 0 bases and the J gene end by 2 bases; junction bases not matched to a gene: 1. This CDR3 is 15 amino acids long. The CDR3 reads CASSLGQGANYGYTF. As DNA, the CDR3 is TGCGCCAGCAGCTTGGGACAGGGGGCCAACTATGGCTACACCTTC.

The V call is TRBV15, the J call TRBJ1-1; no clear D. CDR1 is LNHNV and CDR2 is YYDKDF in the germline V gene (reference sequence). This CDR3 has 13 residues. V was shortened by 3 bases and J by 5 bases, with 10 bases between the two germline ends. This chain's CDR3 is CATSSFGVTEAFF. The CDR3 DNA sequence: TGTGCCACCAGCAGCTTCGGGGTTACTGAAGCTTTCTTT.

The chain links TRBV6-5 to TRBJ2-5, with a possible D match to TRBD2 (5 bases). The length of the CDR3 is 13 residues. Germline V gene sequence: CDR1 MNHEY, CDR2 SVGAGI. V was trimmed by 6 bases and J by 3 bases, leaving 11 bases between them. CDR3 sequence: CASRIHGEETQYF. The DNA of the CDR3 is TGTGCCAGCAGGATCCACGGGGAAGAGACCCAGTACTTC.

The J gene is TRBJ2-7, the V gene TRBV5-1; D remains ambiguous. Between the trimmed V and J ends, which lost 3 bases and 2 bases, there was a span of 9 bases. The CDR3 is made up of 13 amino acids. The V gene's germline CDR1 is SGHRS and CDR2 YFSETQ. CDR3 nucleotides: TGCGCCAGCAGCTCAACTGGGCCCTACGAGCAGTACTTC. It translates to CASSSTGPYEQYF.

The CDR3 DNA follows: TGTGCCAGCTCACCTCTTAGACAGCGATTCAATTCACCCCTCCACTTT. Encoded protein: CASSPLRQRFNSPLHF. V gene TRBV18 combines with J gene TRBJ1-6, with a possible D match to TRBD1 (5 bases). Germline V gene sequence: CDR1 KGHSH, CDR2 LQKENI. V was cut by 3 bases and J by 7 bases, with 16 bases left in between. This CDR3 has 16 residues.

The CDR3 DNA sequence: TGTGCCAGCAGCCGGACAGCCCCAGAATCACCCCTCCACTTT. It specifies CASSRTAPESPLHF. The chain is built from TRBV7-9 and TRBJ1-6, with TRBD1 as a possible D gene (6 bases). Trimming took off 5 bases at V and 10 bases at J, with 15 bases between the two ends. The CDR3 covers 14 residues. Per germline, CDR1 SEHNR and CDR2 FQNEAQ (reference sequence).

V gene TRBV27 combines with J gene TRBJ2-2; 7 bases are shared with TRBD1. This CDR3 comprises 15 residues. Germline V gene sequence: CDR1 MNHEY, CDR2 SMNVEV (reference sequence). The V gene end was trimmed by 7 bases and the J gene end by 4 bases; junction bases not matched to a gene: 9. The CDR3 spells CASKLRQGFTGELFF. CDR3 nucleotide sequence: TGTGCCAGCAAACTCAGACAGGGATTCACCGGGGAGCTGTTTTTT.

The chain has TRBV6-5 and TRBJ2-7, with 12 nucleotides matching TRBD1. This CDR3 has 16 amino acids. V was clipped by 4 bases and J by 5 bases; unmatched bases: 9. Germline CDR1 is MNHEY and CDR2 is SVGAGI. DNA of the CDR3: TGTGCCAGCAGTTTCCGGGACAGGGGGCGCAGTCACGAGCAGTACTTC. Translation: CASSFRDRGRSHEQYF.

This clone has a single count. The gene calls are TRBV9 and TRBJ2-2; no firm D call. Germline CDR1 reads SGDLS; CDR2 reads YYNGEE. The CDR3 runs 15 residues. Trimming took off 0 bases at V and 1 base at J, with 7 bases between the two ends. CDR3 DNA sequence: TGTGCCAGCAGCGTAGGCCCAGGGAACACCGGGGAGCTGTTTTTT. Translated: CASSVGPGNTGELFF.

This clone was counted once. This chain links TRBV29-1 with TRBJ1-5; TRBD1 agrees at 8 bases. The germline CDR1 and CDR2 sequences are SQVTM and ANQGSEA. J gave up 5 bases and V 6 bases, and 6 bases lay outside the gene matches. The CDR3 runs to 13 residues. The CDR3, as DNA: TGCAGCGTAGTCAGGGGGCGAGATCAGCCCCAGCATTTT. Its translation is CSVVRGRDQPQHF.

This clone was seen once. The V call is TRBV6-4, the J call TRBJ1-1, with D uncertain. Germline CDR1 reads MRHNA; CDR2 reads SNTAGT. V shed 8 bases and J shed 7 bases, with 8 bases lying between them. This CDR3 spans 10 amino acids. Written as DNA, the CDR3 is TGTGCCAGCGCAACAAATGAAGCTTTCTTT. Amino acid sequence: CASATNEAFF.

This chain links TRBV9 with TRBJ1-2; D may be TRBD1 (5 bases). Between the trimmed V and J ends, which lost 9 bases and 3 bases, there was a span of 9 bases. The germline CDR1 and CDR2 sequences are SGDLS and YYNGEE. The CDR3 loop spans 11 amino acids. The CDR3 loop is CATQGHYGYTF. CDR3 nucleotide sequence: TGTGCCACTCAGGGTCACTATGGCTACACCTTC.

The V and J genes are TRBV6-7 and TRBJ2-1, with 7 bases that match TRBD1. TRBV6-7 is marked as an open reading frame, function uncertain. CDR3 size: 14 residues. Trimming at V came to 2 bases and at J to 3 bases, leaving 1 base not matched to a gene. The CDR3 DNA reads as TGTGCCAGCAGTTACGGGACAGACTACAATGAGCAGTTCTTC. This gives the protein CASSYGTDYNEQFF.